These T cell receptor beta chains were read from a single sample in a study of glioma-infiltrating T cells. TCRdb reanalysed the multiplex PCR reads using MiXCR and keeps one entry per CDR3 protein. Among 150,000 or so distinct CDR3 sequences listed, 30% to 40% were seen once. Sequenced sample: glioma tissue, nonneoplastic brain tissue, or PBMCs (not recorded which). The receptor set was obtained from a human donor with low-grade glioma or glioblastoma, undergoing nonglioma brain surgery, or in good health (not recorded which). The conserved cysteine and the conserved F or W are not part of the CDR3 here.

cdr3_aa v_call
ASSLGLAAYNEQF TRBV3-1
SARDLGFHEQY TRBV20-1
ATSRDLVNTEAF TRBV15
ASSPSEETYEQY TRBV7-9
ASSPFADTQY TRBV18
ASGTTGGKEQY TRBV25-1
ASSYTGALDTEAF TRBV6-6
SAWDVNTQY TRBV20-1
ASRLSSYEQY TRBV6-1
ASSQTIDSSYEQY TRBV7-9
ASSETDRGLGYT TRBV6-1
ASTALAVSTDTQY TRBV7-2
SAQRGDRGTQY TRBV20-1
ASSILQGGGRADTQY TRBV7-9
ATAGGTKYNEQF TRBV24-1
SANPPGQGETQY TRBV20-1
ASSSLRGRGYT TRBV6-1
SAVGEGNTEAF TRBV20-1
ASSFGTRQETQY TRBV28
ASSSSGSRTDTQY TRBV7-6
ASSEAFGRTNTDTQY TRBV6-1
ASRRQGATEAF TRBV27
ASSLGRNTDTQY TRBV7-2
ANRDSSANVLT TRBV19
SARPGLAAYEQY TRBV20-1
ASREGQGAAEQY TRBV6-6
ASSPQGGEETQY TRBV18
ATSRARSSYNEQF TRBV15
ASSLDAYRGGGYT TRBV11-2
ASSPGTNEETQY TRBV6-1
SAYPGLAGNEQF TRBV20-1
ASRTDRLSGNTIY TRBV6-1
ASSSQGTNTEAF TRBV7-2
ASSYLAGGESSYNEQF TRBV6-5
ASSYSGEAF TRBV6-2/TRBV6-3
SAPARTGVDEQL TRBV20-1
SAHEGHGSGNTIY TRBV20-1
SARYAEGYNEQF TRBV20-1
SASPGLAGGPGGNEQF TRBV20-1
AISESRSSGNTIY TRBV10-3
ASGLLVSTDTQY TRBV7-3
ASSGSGSYNEQF TRBV2
ASSIRDYGYT TRBV19
ASSYARGHKQF TRBV6-5
ARSQNPGRTDTQY TRBV7-2
ASSLPDRFSNQPQH TRBV28
SAQGQGFGELF TRBV29-1
SLKMTSGDYNGQF TRBV20-1
ASSYSMPGTSGSYEQY TRBV6-6
ASSDSSYEQY TRBV27
ASSPYSGSSWGTEVF TRBV28
SAVGLNTIY TRBV29-1
ASSQGSQGGEQF TRBV4-1
ASGSTGSNQPQH TRBV12-5
SARDLWGDNEQF TRBV20-1
SPADRAFTDTQY TRBV20-1
AISPPLQETQY TRBV6-6
AGKRGNTGELF TRBV12-3/TRBV12-4
ASSHHDLAAKTRGYT TRBV4-1
ASSHQGADTQY TRBV19